This paragraph covers one T cell receptor beta chain sequence. No antigen is known for it. Repertoires were generated with immunoSEQ multiplex PCR, while TCRdb's copy carries only in-frame clones and drops some. The table includes around 41,000 clones, approximately 90% detected once. The sample comes from a study of a mutant IDH1 vaccine in newly diagnosed glioma. Study summary: With temozolomide cycles, or 4-6 weeks after radiotherapy alone, vaccination was started. Visit timing is recorded as week 35 for V12 and week 47 for V13.

Time point denoted: week 35, safety follow-up. Mutant IDH1 20-mer peptide, at 300 ug, made up each vaccine dose, with topical imiquimod. The patients were given eight vaccinations, one each in weeks 1, 3, 5, 7, 11, 15, 19 and 23. New WHO grade 3 or 4 astrocytomas that were IDH1-mutant and ATRX-lost had been found in donors. In germline, CDR1 is MRHNA, CDR2 SNTAGT. The CDR3 runs to 13 residues. The germline V and J ends were trimmed by 4 bases and 5 bases, with 8 bases remaining between them. V usage is TRBV6-4 and J usage is TRBJ2-2; D ambiguous. This clonotype was obtained from a middle-aged man with glioma. The sequencing used PBMCs, collected from a glioma patient whose treatment included an IDH1 peptide vaccine. This CDR3 is CASSVSPTGELFF. The CDR3 DNA reads as TGTGCCAGCAGTGTCAGTCCAACCGGGGAGCTGTTTTTT.